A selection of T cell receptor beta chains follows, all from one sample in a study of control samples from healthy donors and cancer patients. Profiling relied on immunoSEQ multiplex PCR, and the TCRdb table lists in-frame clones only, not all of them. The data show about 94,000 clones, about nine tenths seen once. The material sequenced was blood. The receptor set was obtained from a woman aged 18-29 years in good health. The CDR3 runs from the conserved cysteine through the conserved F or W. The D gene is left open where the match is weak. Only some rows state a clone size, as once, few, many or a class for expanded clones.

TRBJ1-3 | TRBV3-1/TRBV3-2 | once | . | CASSQEENTIYF | TGTGCCAGCAGCCAAGAGGAAAACACCATATATTTT
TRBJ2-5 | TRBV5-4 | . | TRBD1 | CASSSSRDRVQETQYF | TGTGCCAGCAGCTCCTCCCGGGACAGGGTTCAAGAGACCCAGTACTTC
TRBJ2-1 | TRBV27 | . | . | CASSPPVGNEQFF | TGTGCCAGCAGTCCGCCTGTGGGGAATGAGCAGTTCTTC
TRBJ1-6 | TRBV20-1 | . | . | CSASLKEPQGSYNSPLHF | TGCAGTGCTAGTCTAAAGGAACCGCAGGGGTCCTATAATTCACCCCTCCACTTT
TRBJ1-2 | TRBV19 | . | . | CASSHVRGPDYGYTF | TGTGCCAGTAGTCACGTCCGGGGGCCCGACTATGGCTACACCTTC
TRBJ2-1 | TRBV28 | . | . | CASSLLSSNNEQFF | TGTGCCAGCAGTTTATTGTCCAGCAACAATGAGCAGTTCTTC
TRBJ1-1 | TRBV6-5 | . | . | CASSYSGMNTEAFF | TGTGCCAGCAGTTACTCGGGAATGAACACTGAAGCTTTCTTT
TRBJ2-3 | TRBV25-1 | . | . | CASSEIQASSTDTQYF | TGTGCCAGCAGTGAAATACAGGCCTCTAGCACAGATACGCAGTATTTT
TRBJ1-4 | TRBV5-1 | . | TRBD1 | CASSLTQGVGEKLFF | TGCGCCAGCAGCTTGACTCAGGGGGTCGGGGAAAAACTGTTTTTT
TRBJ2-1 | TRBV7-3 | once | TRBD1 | CASSLGQGNEQFF | TGTGCCAGCAGCTTAGGACAGGGCAATGAGCAGTTCTTC
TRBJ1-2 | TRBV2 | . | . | CASSVKSTTVYGYTF | TGTGCCAGCAGTGTTAAGAGCACGACCGTCTATGGCTACACCTTC
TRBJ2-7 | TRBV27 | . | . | CASSPSIYEQYF | TGTGCCAGCAGTCCCTCAATCTACGAGCAGTACTTC
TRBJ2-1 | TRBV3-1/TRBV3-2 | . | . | CASSNSGRPNEQFF | TGTGCCAGCAGCAACTCGGGACGGCCCAATGAGCAGTTCTTC
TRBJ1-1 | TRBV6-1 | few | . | CASSELGGQGSRPGGFF | TGTGCCAGCAGTGAATTAGGGGGGCAAGGAAGCCGCCCGGGGGGTTTCTTT
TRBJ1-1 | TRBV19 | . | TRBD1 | CATTGQGTSEAFF | TGTGCCACGACGGGACAGGGGACTTCTGAAGCTTTCTTT
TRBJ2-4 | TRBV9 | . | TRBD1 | CASSESGTGIQYF | TGTGCCAGCAGCGAATCCGGGACAGGAATTCAGTACTTC
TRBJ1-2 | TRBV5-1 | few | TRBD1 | CASSNSGTGIGGYTF | TGCGCCAGCAGCAACTCCGGGACAGGGATCGGTGGCTACACCTTC
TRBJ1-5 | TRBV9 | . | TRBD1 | CASSPTGQLNQPQHF | TGTGCCAGCAGCCCCACGGGACAGCTGAATCAGCCCCAGCATTTT
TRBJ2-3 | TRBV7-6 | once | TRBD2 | CASSLSLAGGPSQYF | TGTGCCAGCAGCTTAAGTCTAGCGGGGGGGCCGTCGCAGTATTTT
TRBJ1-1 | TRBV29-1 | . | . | CSVEVRVGLAEAFF | TGCAGCGTTGAAGTTAGGGTCGGATTGGCTGAAGCTTTCTTT
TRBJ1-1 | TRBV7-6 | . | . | CASSRETFRQVNTEAFF | TGTGCCAGCAGCCGAGAAACCTTCCGACAGGTGAACACTGAAGCTTTCTTT
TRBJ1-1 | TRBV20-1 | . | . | CSAPGDTEAFF | TGCAGTGCCCCGGGGGATACTGAAGCTTTCTTT
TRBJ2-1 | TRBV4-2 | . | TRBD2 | CASSQAVAGDYNEQFF | TGTGCCAGCAGCCAAGCGGTAGCGGGGGACTACAATGAGCAGTTCTTC
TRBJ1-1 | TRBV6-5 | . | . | CASSITITEAFF | TGTGCCAGCAGTATAACAATCACTGAAGCTTTCTTT
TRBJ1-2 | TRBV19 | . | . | CASSYKGSGYTF | TGTGCCAGTAGTTACAAAGGGTCAGGCTACACCTTC
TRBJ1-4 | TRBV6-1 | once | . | CASSEAIDTSKEKLFF | TGTGCCAGCAGTGAAGCTATAGATACCTCCAAGGAAAAACTGTTTTTT
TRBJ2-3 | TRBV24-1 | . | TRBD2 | CATSDFRPDGSGGIWDTQYF | TGTGCCACCAGTGATTTCCGTCCCGATGGTAGCGGGGGGATCTGGGATACGCAGTATTTT
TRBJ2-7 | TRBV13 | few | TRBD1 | CASSSGQGALEQYF | TGTGCCAGCAGCTCCGGACAGGGGGCGTTAGAGCAGTACTTC
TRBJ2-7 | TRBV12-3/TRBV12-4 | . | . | CASSLSETYEQYF | TGTGCCAGCAGTTTAAGTGAGACCTACGAGCAGTACTTC
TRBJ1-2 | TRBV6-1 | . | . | CASSEGRGSYGYTF | TGTGCCAGCAGTGAAGGGAGGGGAAGCTATGGCTACACCTTC
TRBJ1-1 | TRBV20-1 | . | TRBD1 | CSASMDRGQAEAFF | TGCAGTGCTAGTATGGACAGGGGGCAGGCTGAAGCTTTCTTT
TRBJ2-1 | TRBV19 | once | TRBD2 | CASSWLAGTNEQFF | TGTGCCAGTAGTTGGCTAGCGGGGACCAATGAGCAGTTCTTC
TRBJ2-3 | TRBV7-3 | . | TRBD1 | CASSLMGQGVADTQYF | TGTGCCAGCAGCTTAATGGGACAGGGAGTGGCAGATACGCAGTATTTT
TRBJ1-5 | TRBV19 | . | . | CASTTGTRGQPQHF | TGTGCCAGTACCACTGGGACCCGGGGTCAGCCCCAGCATTTT
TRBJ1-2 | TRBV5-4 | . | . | CASSFKADIFYGYTF | TGTGCCAGCAGCTTTAAGGCAGACATTTTCTATGGCTACACCTTC
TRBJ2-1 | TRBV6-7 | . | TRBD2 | CASSSGLAPYNEQFF | TGTGCCAGCAGTTCGGGACTAGCCCCCTACAATGAGCAGTTCTTC
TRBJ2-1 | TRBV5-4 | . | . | CASGFTGPDDEQFF | TGTGCCAGCGGGTTCACGGGACCCGACGATGAGCAGTTCTTC
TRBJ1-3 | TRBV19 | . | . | CASTQQGSGNTIYF | TGTGCCAGTACCCAACAGGGCTCTGGAAACACCATATATTTT
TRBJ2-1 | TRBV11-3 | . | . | CASAVRTGPYNEQFF | TGTGCCAGCGCCGTGAGAACAGGGCCTTACAATGAGCAGTTCTTC
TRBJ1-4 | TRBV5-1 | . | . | CASSLRGTNEKLFF | TGCGCCAGCAGCTTGAGAGGGACTAATGAAAAACTGTTTTTT
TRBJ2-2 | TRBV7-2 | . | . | CASSLGLSGELFF | TGTGCCAGCAGCTTGGGACTCTCCGGGGAGCTGTTTTTT
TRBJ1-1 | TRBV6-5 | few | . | CASSSHRDTEAFF | TGTGCCAGCAGTTCGCACAGGGACACTGAAGCTTTCTTT
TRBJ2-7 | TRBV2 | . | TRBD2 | CASRVAGESYEQYF | TGTGCCAGCAGGGTAGCGGGGGAGTCCTACGAGCAGTACTTC
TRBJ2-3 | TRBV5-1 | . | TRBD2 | CASSPGGLVTDTQYF | TGCGCCAGCAGCCCGGGGGGGCTAGTCACAGATACGCAGTATTTT
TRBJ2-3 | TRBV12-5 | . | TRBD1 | CASGQKTGGSTDTQYF | TGTGCTAGTGGCCAAAAGACAGGGGGGTCCACAGATACGCAGTATTTT
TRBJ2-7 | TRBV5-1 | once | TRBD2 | CASRTSLAGGYEQYF | TGCGCCAGCAGAACATCCCTAGCGGGGGGCTACGAGCAGTACTTC
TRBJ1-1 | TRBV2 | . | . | CASTYTYTEAFF | TGTGCCAGCACTTATACCTACACTGAAGCTTTCTTT
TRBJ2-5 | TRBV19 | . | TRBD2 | CASSVSSGGGGETQYF | TGTGCCAGTAGTGTTTCTAGCGGGGGAGGAGGAGAGACCCAGTACTTC
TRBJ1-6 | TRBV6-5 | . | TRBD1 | CASSVTGFSNSPLHF | TGTGCCAGCAGCGTGACAGGGTTCTCAAATTCACCCCTCCACTTT
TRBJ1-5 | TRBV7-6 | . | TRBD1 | CASTRPWGQGRTYSAFNQPQHF | TGTGCCAGCACCCGACCCTGGGGACAGGGGCGAACTTACTCTGCGTTCAATCAGCCCCAGCATTTT